These 18 T cell receptor beta chains originate from one sample sequenced in a study of sequential checkpoint blockade in melanoma (dated by TCRdb to about 2019). The treatment or condition tag for this specimen amounts to: randomized to nivolumab then ipilimumab (arm A) or the reverse (arm B). The library was made by the immunoSEQ multiplex PCR assay. TCRdb obtained this table from immuneACCESS and retained in-frame rearrangements with V and J assigned. These tables miss some clones; where compared with another copy, unresolved V genes account for less than half of the shortfall, and the remainder is unexplained. The sample has some 10,000 clones on record, approximately 73% of them singletons. The ten largest account for around 35% of the sample. The sample consisted of CD8+ T cells sorted from blood (inferred from file names), taken from a patient given nivolumab and ipilimumab in sequence. The source of these receptors is a human donor with melanoma.

The chain recombines TRBV7-8 with TRBJ2-1, with 7 bases lining up with TRBD1. This CDR3 contains 13 residues. Trimming took 5 bases from V and 7 from J; bases not matched to a gene: 5. CDR1 is SGHVS and CDR2 is FQNEAQ in the germline V gene. CDR3 nucleotides: TGTGCCAGCAGCCTTGGACAGGCAAATGAGCAGTTCTTC. Its translation: CASSLGQANEQFF. Variable domain in full (rest from reference TRBV7-8 and TRBJ2-1): GAGVSQSPRYKVAKRGQDVALRCDPISGHVSLFWYQQALGQGPEFLTYFQNEAQLDKSGLPSDRFFAERPEGSVSTLKIQRTQQEDSAVYLCASSLGQANEQFFGPGTRLTVL.

The rearrangement joins TRBV7-9 to TRBJ2-7; TRBD2 is a possible D gene (5 bases). V was clipped by 4 bases and J by 2 bases, with 18 bases between them. Germline V gives CDR1 SEHNR, CDR2 FQNEAQ (reference sequence). The CDR3 sequence is 16 residues long. CDR3 coding DNA: TGTGCCAGCAGCTCTCCCGGCGGAGGTGGACCCTACGAGCAGTACTTC. Protein product: CASSSPGGGGPYEQYF.

The rearrangement uses TRBV19 and TRBJ1-2; the match to TRBD1 covers 8 bases. This CDR3 contains 11 residues. V lost 11 bases, J lost 4 bases, and 3 bases stayed unmatched. Germline assignment: CDR1 LNHDA and CDR2 SQIVND (reference sequence). CDR3 sequence reads: CASTGVYGYTF. DNA of the CDR3: TGTGCCTCGACAGGGGTCTATGGCTACACCTTC.

The CDR3: CASSGQTEAFF. The CDR3, as DNA: TGTGCCAGCAGCGGACAGACTGAAGCTTTCTTT. This sequence joins TRBV7-8 and TRBJ1-1; tentative D call: TRBD1 (6 bases). This CDR3 has 11 residues. From germline, CDR1 is SGHVS and CDR2 FQNEAQ. V was clipped by 5 bases and J by 5 bases, with 6 bases between them. The entire variable domain, with the rest obtained from reference TRBV7-8 and TRBJ1-1, is as follows: GAGVSQSPRYKVAKRGQDVALRCDPISGHVSLFWYQQALGQGPEFLTYFQNEAQLDKSGLPSDRFFAERPEGSVSTLKIQRTQQEDSAVYLCASSGQTEAFFGQGTRLTVV.

CDR3 sequence (DNA): TGCGCCAGCAGCCAACGAGCGGGAGGGCCCTACAATGAGCAGTTCTTC. Translation: CASSQRAGGPYNEQFF. The rearrangement uses TRBV4-1 and TRBJ2-1, with 10 nucleotides matching TRBD2. V lost 2 bases and J lost 2; bases outside the gene matches: 3. The V gene's germline CDR1 is MGHRA and CDR2 YSYEKL. The CDR3 is 16 residues long.

J is TRBJ1-2 and V is TRBV30; possibly TRBD1 for D (6 bases). V was pared by 2 bases and J by 6 bases, with 13 bases between. Germline V gives CDR1 GTSNPN, CDR2 SVGIG (reference sequence). The CDR3 has 13 residues. CDR3 amino acids: CAWSRGGANGYTF. The CDR3 DNA follows: TGTGCCTGGAGTAGGGGGGGCGCGAATGGCTACACCTTC.

This clone has a handful of counts. V and J are TRBV19 and TRBJ1-2; tentatively, D is TRBD1 (6 bases). Between the trimmed V and J ends, which lost 5 bases and 7 bases, there was a span of 11 bases. Germline V CDR1 and CDR2: LNHDA, SQIVND (reference sequence). The CDR3 length is 12 residues. The DNA for the CDR3 is TGTGCCAGTAGTTTACAGGGATCTGGCTACACCTTC. It specifies CASSLQGSGYTF.

The chain uses TRBV7-9 and TRBJ2-1, with TRBD1 matching over 11 bases. The V gene end was trimmed by 5 bases and the J gene end by 4 bases; junction bases not matched to a gene: 4. Germline V CDR1 and CDR2: SEHNR, FQNEAQ (reference sequence). This CDR3 is built from 15 residues. The CDR3 protein is CASSRGQGAYNEQFF. For the CDR3, the DNA is TGTGCCAGCAGCCGAGGACAGGGGGCATACAATGAGCAGTTCTTC.

This clone has a handful of counts. The rearrangement joins TRBV10-3 to TRBJ2-7, with TRBD1 identical over 8 bases. The ends lost 6 bases at V and 6 bases at J; junction bases unmatched: 1. The CDR3 extends over 11 amino acids. CDR1 is ENHRY, CDR2 SYGVKD, per germline. In nucleotides, the CDR3 is TGTGCCATCAGAACAGGGGGCGAGCAGTACTTC. Translating it yields CAIRTGGEQYF.

V gene TRBV30 combines with J gene TRBJ1-1; TRBD1 agrees at 8 bases. Germline-derived CDR1 and CDR2 are GTSNPN and SVGIG (reference sequence). The ends lost 4 bases at V and 7 bases at J; junction bases unmatched: 5. The CDR3 has 12 residues. The CDR3 bases are TGTGCCTGGATGACAGGGGACATTGAAGCTTTCTTT. Amino acids: CAWMTGDIEAFF.

V and J are TRBV19 and TRBJ2-5; 13 bases are shared with TRBD2. TRBJ2-7 explains the end of the DNA better; the J call may be wrong. The CDR3 length is 19 residues. The germline gives CDR1 LNHDA, CDR2 SQIVND (reference sequence). The DNA of the CDR3 is TGTGCCACGGTGGGACACAGCCCTGGGACTAGCGGGAACCCCTACGAGCAGTACTTC. Its protein product is CATVGHSPGTSGNPYEQYF.

The chain employs TRBV10-3 and TRBJ2-1; TRBD1 matches at 7 bases. Germline V gene lookup returns CDR1 ENHRY and CDR2 SYGVKD. The CDR3 length is 15 residues. The V segment lost 2 bases and the J segment 1 base; nucleotides outside the gene matches: 2. The CDR3 DNA is TGTGCCATCAGTGAGGGACAGGCTTCCTACAATGAGCAGTTCTTC. The encoded protein is CAISEGQASYNEQFF.

This clone was detected only once. The rearrangement joins TRBV19 to TRBJ2-2; weak D call: TRBD1 (6 bases). There are 17 residues in the CDR3. Trimming took off 1 base at V and 0 bases at J, with 12 bases between the two ends. Germline lookup yields CDR1 LNHDA and CDR2 SQIVND (reference sequence). This CDR3 is CASSIVGRQANTGELFF. CDR3 coding DNA: TGTGCCAGTAGTATAGTGGGGAGACAGGCGAACACCGGGGAGCTGTTTTTT.

The V and J genes are TRBV11-2 and TRBJ2-7, with 8 bases matching TRBD1. V was pared by 4 bases and J by 6 bases, with 2 bases of the junction left unmatched. Germline CDR1 reads SGHAT; CDR2 reads FQNNGV. The CDR3 consists of 12 residues. The CDR3 sequence: CASSSDRGEQYF. The DNA of the CDR3 is TGTGCCAGCAGCTCCGACAGGGGCGAGCAGTACTTC.

This clone is termed large. CDR3 loop: CASSPGQGAYEQYF. In nucleotides, the CDR3 is TGTGCCAGCTCCCCGGGACAGGGTGCCTACGAGCAGTACTTC. This chain uses TRBV6-4 with TRBJ2-7, with TRBD1 matching 9 bases. V was pared by 8 bases and J by 2 bases, with 7 bases of the junction left unmatched. Germline V gene lookup returns CDR1 MRHNA and CDR2 SNTAGT. The CDR3 is 14 residues long.

This sequence joins TRBV27 and TRBJ2-3; tentative D call: TRBD1 (5 bases). Germline V CDR1 and CDR2: MNHEY, SMNVEV (reference sequence). The CDR3 sequence is 14 residues long. The V end lost 5 bases, the J end lost 4 bases, and 13 bases lay between the germline ends. CDR3 sequence reads: CASSPRQFSDTQYF. For the CDR3, the DNA is TGTGCCAGCAGTCCGAGACAGTTTTCAGATACGCAGTATTTT.

This clone occurred a few times. This chain uses TRBV7-9 with TRBJ2-7; D is undetermined. The CDR3 loop spans 13 amino acids. Trimming stripped 3 bases from V and 1 base from J, with 7 bases between. Germline lookup yields CDR1 SEHNR and CDR2 FQNEAQ (reference sequence). The CDR3 region has the DNA TGTGCCAGCAGCTTCCCGGGTTCCTACGAGCAGTACTTC. As protein: CASSFPGSYEQYF. Drawing the rest from reference TRBV7-9 and TRBJ2-7, the complete variable domain is DTGVSQNPRHKITKRGQNVTFRCDPISEHNRLYWYRQTLGQGPEFLTYFQNEAQLEKSRLLSDRFSAERPKGSFSTLEIQRTEQGDSAMYLCASSFPGSYEQYFGPGTRLTVT.

This rearrangement joins TRBV4-2 to TRBJ2-5, with 8 bases lining up with TRBD2. CDR1 is LGHNA, CDR2 YNFKEQ, per germline. Trimming removed 5 bases from V and 1 base from J; junction bases left unmatched: 6. The CDR3 loop spans 15 amino acids. The CDR3 spells CASSDERELQETQYF. CDR3 in DNA: TGTGCCAGCAGCGACGAGCGGGAGCTCCAAGAGACCCAGTACTTC.